Included here is one TCR beta chain sequence, with context. In the authors' methods: Amplification from reference gene primers served as the basis for estimated nucleated cell counts. This table comes from immunoSEQ multiplex PCR, and its TCRdb copy is limited to in-frame clones, with some not included. V and J calls and clone size are given by that table; D and trimming were obtained from the DNA. Here the sample spans 260,000 or so clones, around 90% being singletons. Self-reported history from a screening survey and questionnaire set each donor's cohort. These data come from a study of blood T cell repertoires in COVID-19. Background on the study: PBMCs, B-cell-depleted T cells, or T cells were the source of the cDNA or gDNA that made up the material.

With 2 bases removed from V and 1 base from J, the gap between germline ends came to 6 bases. The CDR3 length is 14 residues. Germline CDR1 and CDR2: SEHNR and FQNEAQ (reference sequence). The chain couples TRBV7-9 to TRBJ1-5; D is perhaps TRBD1 (5 bases). Material: PBMCs or T cells enriched from blood (not recorded which). This TCR derives from a young woman with acute COVID-19. The CDR3 loop is CASSLQGSNQPQHF. CDR3 bases: TGTGCCAGCAGCTTACAGGGAAGCAATCAGCCCCAGCATTTT.